This T cell receptor (beta chain) was profiled in a study of chemoradiotherapy in HPV16-positive cancers. General study points: The functional HPV-specific definition rests on just a couple of HPV16-positive patients. For HPV16-positive patients, expanding HPV-responsive T cells associated with longer recurrence-free survival. Non-HPV-specific T cells did not expand in tumors during treatment, whereas candidate HPV-specific clones and E7-related motifs did.

Samples were taken several times over chemoradiotherapy. The repertoire was sequenced with immunoSEQ multiplex PCR; TCRdb's copy has only in-frame clones and lacks some. Among approximately 2,500 clones listed, about 85% were seen once. This clone showed up just a few times. Antigen specificity is unknown. Germline CDR1 and CDR2: SEHNR and FQNEAQ (reference sequence). This CDR3 is 11 amino acids long. V was trimmed by 2 bases and J by 7 bases, leaving 4 bases between them. The sequence was collected from a human donor with HPV-associated anogenital cancer. The chain combines TRBV7-9 with TRBJ2-3, with D hard to call. This specimen consisted of tumor tissue, obtained from a patient who underwent chemoradiotherapy. The CDR3 region is CASSLINTQYF. Written as DNA, the CDR3 is TGTGCCAGCAGCTTAATAAATACGCAGTATTTT.